This TCR beta chain was observed in a study of cytomegalovirus exposure and HLA in healthy donors. Study information: When 398 donors were genotyped, approximately 80% of them were found to fall in the Caucasian-associated ancestry cluster. Broader study findings: According to an earlier analysis, most TCR beta V segments yielded productive rearrangements about 87% or about 30% of the time. Accurate prediction of most subjects' HLA-A and HLA-B alleles from TCR beta sequences was reported.

This CDR3 is built from 13 residues. CDR1 is SNHLY, CDR2 FYNNEI, per germline. Comment on this clone: Its antigen is unidentified.

This PCR relied on a set of 60 Vbeta primers and 13 Jbeta primers. TCRdb's copy holds only in-frame clones and misses some; the assay was immunoSEQ multiplex PCR. The sample lists about 140,000 clones; around three quarters were seen once. This sequence was found in a man aged 40-49 years in good health and CMV-seronegative. V is TRBV2 and J is TRBJ2-3, with 14 bases that match TRBD2. Sequencing was carried out using PBMCs. CDR3 in DNA: TGTGCGGGACTAGCGGGAGACACAGATACGCAGTATTTT. Its protein is CAGLAGDTDTQYF.